One and the same sample provided the 3 T cell receptor beta chains below, sequenced in a study of blood T cell repertoires in COVID-19. Using immunoSEQ multiplex PCR, the repertoire was profiled, and TCRdb retains in-frame clones only, with some absent. In the table there are some 94,000 clones, 75% to 90% of which are singletons. What was sequenced was peripheral blood. Source of these receptors: a human donor in a cohort sampled during active COVID-19.

This chain joins TRBV6-2 or TRBV6-3 and TRBJ1-2; D unresolved. The CDR3 has 13 amino acids. V was trimmed by 2 bases and J by 2 bases, leaving 6 bases between them. CDR1 and CDR2 from the germline V gene are MNHEY and SVGEGT. This chain's CDR3 is CASSYTGNYGYTF. In nucleotides, the CDR3 is TGTGCCAGCAGTTACACCGGGAACTATGGCTACACCTTC.

V and J are TRBV19 and TRBJ1-2; 7 positions match TRBD1. CDR1 and CDR2 (germline): LNHDA, SQIVND (reference sequence). V was pared by 6 bases and J by 6 bases, with 7 bases of the junction left unmatched. This CDR3 comprises 13 residues. The DNA for the CDR3 is TGTGCCAGTAGAGAACAGGGGATTAATGGCTACACCTTC. Amino acids: CASREQGINGYTF.

V gene TRBV12-3 or TRBV12-4 combines with J gene TRBJ1-2; D call uncertain. Between the trimmed V and J ends, which lost 3 bases and 8 bases, there was a span of 13 bases. The CDR3 totals 13 residues. The CDR3 DNA follows: TGTGCCAGCAGTTTCGGGTCAGCTAGGGGCTACACCTTC. It is translated as CASSFGSARGYTF.